This T cell receptor beta chain appears in the sequencing data of a study of blood T cell repertoires in COVID-19. Overall study: From the United States, Italy and Spain came samples of acute and convalescent COVID-19. PBMCs, B-cell-depleted T cells, or T cells provided the cDNA or gDNA that made up the material.

The protocol was immunoSEQ multiplex PCR, while the TCRdb copy is restricted to in-frame clones and leaves out a portion. The table lists roughly 80,000 clones, over 70% of them singletons. The CDR3 contains 16 residues. Germline CDR1 and CDR2: SGHRS and YFSETQ. With V trimmed by 3 bases and J by 4 bases, 9 bases remained unmatched. The sequence derives from a man aged 45-60 years with active COVID-19. The J gene is TRBJ2-3, the V gene TRBV5-1, with 9 bases matching TRBD1. The sequencing sample was made of peripheral blood. CDR3 bases: TGCGCCAGCAGCTACTCCGGGACAGGGCCCCCAGATACGCAGTATTTT. This sequence encodes CASSYSGTGPPDTQYF.